The source of this T cell receptor (beta chain) is a study of shared clonotypes between healthy human individuals. Researchers ran the assay at a deep level. Methods used by the authors: Junction-only immunoSEQ sequences carried no quality scores, so filtering differed. Assay: immunoSEQ multiplex PCR; the TCRdb copy retains only in-frame clones and omits some. The D gene and trimming were derived from the DNA, and the V and J assignments and clone size from that table. The table lists around 1.9 million clones, roughly 93% of them singletons. Terminally differentiated effector memory CD45RA+ cells were left out of the naive CD8 fraction, which was CD45RO-negative and positively selected for CCR7. The source is a man aged 18-30 years in good health. Some clones in this sample may be carry-over from other donors' samples. The sample was naive CD8+ T cells from PBMCs.

The CDR3 DNA reads as TGTGCCAGCAGCCCCGCAGGGGAGGTTAGAGGCTACACCTTC. As protein: CASSPAGEVRGYTF. V and J are TRBV9 and TRBJ1-2; perhaps TRBD1 as D (6 bases). Germline V gene lookup returns CDR1 SGDLS and CDR2 YYNGEE. The CDR3 has 14 residues. V dropped 4 bases and J dropped 8 bases, with 18 bases sitting between them.